This T cell receptor (beta chain) was profiled in a study of blood T cells in healthy people across ages. Every participating donor contributed 9.5 to 10 milliliters of peripheral blood through a draw. A second PCR of 7 to 11 cycles used a sample-barcoded 5' primer and a J-beta primer mix. TCRdb used MiXCR to reprocess the 5' RACE reads, holding one entry per CDR3 protein. In the table there are roughly 930,000 distinct CDR3 sequences, around 49% of which are singletons. This CDR3 comprises 13 residues. Germline V gene sequence: CDR1 SQVTM, CDR2 ANQGSEA. Trimming at V came to 8 bases and at J to 2 bases, leaving 4 bases not matched to a gene.

This TCR derives from a man in his thirties or forties in good health. Material: blood. The chain has TRBV29-1 and TRBJ2-5; TRBD1 agrees at 11 bases. The CDR3 sequence: CSWGQGGQETQYF. The CDR3 DNA sequence: TGCAGCTGGGGACAGGGGGGGCAAGAGACCCAGTACTTC.